A single T cell receptor (beta chain) is shown here with its context. The antigen remains unidentified. Treatment defined: roughly ten-day PBMC culture with coronavirus spike peptide pools or control peptides (ViraFEST assay). Expansion of antigen-specific T cells with peptide pools by ViraFEST preceded sequencing of TCRs. A half-volume replacement of the medium with fresh IL-2 medium was performed on days 3 and 7. The data stem from a study of vaccination and CD4 T cells after COVID-19. Study background: Treatment of control cultures consisted of a CEFX pool, an HIV-1 Nef pool, or no peptide.

Trimming cost V 5 bases and J 5 bases, with 12 bases left between them. Germline CDR1 and CDR2: MNHEY and SMNVEV (reference sequence). The CDR3 is 14 amino acids. Sequenced with the Oncomine TCR Beta short-read assay was DNA taken from cultured CD4+ T cells. TCRdb reanalysed the PCR reads using MiXCR and keeps one entry per CDR3 protein. Counted here are about 16,000 distinct CDR3 sequences, 45% to 60% occurring once; the ten biggest clones make up approximately 9%. V is TRBV27 and J is TRBJ2-2, with TRBD1 as a possible D gene (5 bases). The receptor's source is a human donor who had recovered from COVID-19. Source material: CD4+ T cells from blood, cultured in vitro. Here the CDR3 reads CASSARRQTGELFF. The CDR3, as DNA: TGTGCCAGCAGTGCCCGACGACAGACCGGGGAGCTGTTTTTT.